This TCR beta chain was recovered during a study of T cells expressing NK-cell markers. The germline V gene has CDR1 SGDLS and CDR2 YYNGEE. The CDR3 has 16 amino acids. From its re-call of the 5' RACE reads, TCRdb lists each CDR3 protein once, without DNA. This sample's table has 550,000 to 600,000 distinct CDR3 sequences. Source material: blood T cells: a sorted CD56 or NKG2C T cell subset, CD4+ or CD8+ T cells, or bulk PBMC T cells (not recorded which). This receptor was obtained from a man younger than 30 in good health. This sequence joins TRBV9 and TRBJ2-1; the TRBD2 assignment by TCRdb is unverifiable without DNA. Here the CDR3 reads CASSRRGAGEVNEQFF.